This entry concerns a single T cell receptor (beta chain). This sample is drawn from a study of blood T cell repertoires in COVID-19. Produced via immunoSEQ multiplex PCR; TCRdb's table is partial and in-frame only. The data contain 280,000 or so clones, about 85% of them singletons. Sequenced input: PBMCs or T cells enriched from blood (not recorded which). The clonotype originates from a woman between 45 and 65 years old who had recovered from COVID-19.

CDR3 residues: CASSLRSLAETQYF. The CDR3 bases are TGTGCCAGCAGCTTAAGGAGCCTAGCGGAGACCCAGTACTTC. The chain couples TRBV7-9 to TRBJ2-5; D perhaps matches TRBD2 (6 bases). CDR3 length: 14 residues. Germline CDR1 reads SEHNR; CDR2 reads FQNEAQ (reference sequence). V lost 2 bases and J 5 bases, leaving 12 bases between the germline ends.